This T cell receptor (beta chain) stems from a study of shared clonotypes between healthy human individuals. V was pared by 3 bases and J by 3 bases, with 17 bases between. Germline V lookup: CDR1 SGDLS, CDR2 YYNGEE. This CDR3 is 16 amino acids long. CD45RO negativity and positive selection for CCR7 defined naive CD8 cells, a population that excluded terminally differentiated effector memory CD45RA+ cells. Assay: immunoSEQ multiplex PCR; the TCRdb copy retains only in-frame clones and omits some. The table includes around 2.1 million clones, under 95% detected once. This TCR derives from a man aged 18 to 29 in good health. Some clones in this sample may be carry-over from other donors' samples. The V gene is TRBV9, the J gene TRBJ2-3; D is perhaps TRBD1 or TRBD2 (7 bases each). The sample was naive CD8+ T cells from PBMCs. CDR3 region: CASSAAAGQPTDTQYF. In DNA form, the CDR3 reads TGTGCCAGCAGCGCGGCAGCGGGACAGCCGACAGATACGCAGTATTTT.